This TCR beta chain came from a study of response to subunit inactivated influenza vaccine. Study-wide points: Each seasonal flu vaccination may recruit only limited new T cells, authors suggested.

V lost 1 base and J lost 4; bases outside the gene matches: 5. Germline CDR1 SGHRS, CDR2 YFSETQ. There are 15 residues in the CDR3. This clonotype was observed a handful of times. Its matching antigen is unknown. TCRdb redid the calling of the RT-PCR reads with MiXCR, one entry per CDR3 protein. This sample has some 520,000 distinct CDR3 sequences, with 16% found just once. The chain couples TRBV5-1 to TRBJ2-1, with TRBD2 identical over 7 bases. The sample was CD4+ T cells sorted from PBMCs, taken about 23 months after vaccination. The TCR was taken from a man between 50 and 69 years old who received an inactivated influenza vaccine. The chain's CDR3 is CASSLSGNSYNEQFF. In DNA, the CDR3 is TGCGCCAGCAGCTTGAGCGGGAATTCTTACAATGAGCAGTTCTTC.